These 3 T cell receptor beta chains came from one sample sequenced in a study of OX40 agonist ivuxolimab in advanced cancers. Measured with immunoSEQ multiplex PCR; TCRdb has only the in-frame clones, and not every one. Of 75,000 to 80,000 clones listed, around nine tenths are singletons. Sequencing used CD4+ or CD8+ T cells sorted from blood, obtained in a trial of the OX40 agonist ivuxolimab. The receptors derive from an adult with an advanced solid tumor such as melanoma, head and neck, liver or kidney cancer.

V and J are TRBV6-1 and TRBJ2-1; D is possibly TRBD1 (6 bases). The CDR3 has 12 amino acids. Deletions cut 9 bases from V and 6 bases from J, with 12 bases between. The germline V gene encodes CDR1 MNHNS and CDR2 SASEGT. DNA of the CDR3: TGTGCCAGTAACAGGGTTGGCAATGAGCAGTTCTTC. Protein product: CASNRVGNEQFF.

Ten or more counts support this clone. V usage is TRBV9 and J usage is TRBJ2-7; D unresolved. This CDR3 has 14 residues. V shed 0 bases and J shed 0 bases, with 7 bases lying between them. Germline CDR1 SGDLS, CDR2 YYNGEE. As DNA, the CDR3 is TGTGCCAGCAGCGTAGCACTCGACTCCTACGAGCAGTACTTC. Translation gives CASSVALDSYEQYF.

The sample holds one count of this clone. The CDR3 nucleotides read TGTGCCAGCAGTGGCGACAGGGCTCAGCCCCAGCATTTT. Its protein product is CASSGDRAQPQHF. The chain has TRBV6-5 and TRBJ1-5; 7 bases agree with TRBD1. This CDR3 has 13 amino acids. Trimming at V came to 5 bases and at J to 6 bases, leaving 4 bases not matched to a gene. CDR1 is MNHEY, CDR2 SVGAGI, per germline.